This T cell receptor beta chain appears in the sequencing data of a study of cytomegalovirus exposure and HLA in healthy donors. Study-level results: Both high specificity and high sensitivity reportedly marked the classifier's diagnosis of cytomegalovirus status.

The PCR ran on 60 Vbeta and 13 Jbeta primers. Libraries were prepared by immunoSEQ multiplex PCR; TCRdb keeps only in-frame clonotypes and omits some of them. The sample includes around 150,000 clones, around 79% of them seen just once. Concerning this clone: Its antigen is as yet unknown.

The sample was PBMCs. The sequence derives from a woman aged 25 to 39 in good health and CMV-seronegative.

Here the CDR3 reads CASSLVRGGDEKLFF. Here the CDR3 DNA reads TGTGCCAGCAGCTTAGTAAGGGGGGGGGATGAAAAACTGTTTTTT. V and J are TRBV7-8 and TRBJ1-4; the D gene is possibly TRBD1 (6 bases). CDR3 length: 15 amino acids. Germline CDR1 reads SGHVS; CDR2 reads FQNEAQ. The germline V and J ends were trimmed by 1 base and 6 bases, with 12 bases remaining between them.